This is a list of T cell receptor beta chains from one sample in a study of cytomegalovirus exposure and HLA in healthy donors. Sequencing used immunoSEQ multiplex PCR; TCRdb keeps in-frame clones, though not all of them. The sample has 100,000 to 150,000 clones; about 96% are singletons. The sequencing sample was made of PBMCs. These receptor sequences come from a young man in good health and CMV-seronegative. CDR3s include the opening cysteine and the closing phenylalanine or tryptophan. A D gene is named only where the DNA matches it firmly. Rows give clone size only sometimes, using once, few, many, or a class for an expanded clone.

D: TRBD1
V: TRBV11-2
size: NA
J: TRBJ1-2
CDR3: CASSPRRQGAGGYTF
DNA: TGTGCCAGCAGCCCCCGGAGACAGGGGGCGGGTGGCTACACCTTC

D: TRBD1
V: TRBV2
size: NA
J: TRBJ1-2
CDR3: CASRARQGAEGYTF
DNA: TGTGCCAGCAGAGCAAGACAGGGGGCGGAGGGCTACACCTTC

D: NA
V: TRBV25-1
size: once
J: TRBJ2-3
CDR3: CASSRAVGTDTQYF
DNA: TGTGCCAGCAGTCGAGCGGTCGGCACAGATACGCAGTATTTT

D: NA
V: TRBV30
size: once
J: TRBJ2-1
CDR3: CAWAFLGGTQEQFF
DNA: TGTGCCTGGGCCTTTTTAGGCGGGACCCAAGAGCAGTTCTTC

D: TRBD1
V: TRBV6-5
size: NA
J: TRBJ2-1
CDR3: CASSPDRGPYNEQFF
DNA: TGTGCCAGCAGTCCGGACAGGGGACCTTACAATGAGCAGTTCTTC

D: NA
V: TRBV5-1
size: NA
J: TRBJ2-7
CDR3: CASSRAPGNEQYF
DNA: TGCGCCAGCAGCCGGGCCCCGGGGAACGAGCAGTACTTC

D: NA
V: TRBV6-5
size: NA
J: TRBJ2-6
CDR3: CASSYLASGANVLTF
DNA: TGTGCCAGCAGTTACCTGGCCTCTGGGGCCAACGTCCTGACTTTC

D: TRBD2
V: TRBV30
size: NA
J: TRBJ2-7
CDR3: CAWSVLAGGYEQYF
DNA: TGTGCCTGGAGTGTACTAGCGGGAGGGTACGAGCAGTACTTC

D: NA
V: TRBV6-5
size: NA
J: TRBJ2-6
CDR3: CATYRSGANVLTF
DNA: TGTGCCACCTACCGCTCTGGGGCCAACGTCCTGACTTTC

D: NA
V: TRBV19
size: NA
J: TRBJ1-1
CDR3: CASSGGDVNTEAFF
DNA: TGTGCCAGTAGTGGGGGGGACGTGAACACTGAAGCTTTCTTT

D: NA
V: TRBV7-2
size: NA
J: TRBJ2-7
CDR3: CASSLKPLYEQYF
DNA: TGTGCCAGCAGCTTAAAGCCCCTCTACGAGCAGTACTTC

D: NA
V: TRBV25-1
size: NA
J: TRBJ2-2
CDR3: CASSLNVQSTGELFF
DNA: TGTGCCAGCAGTTTGAACGTGCAGTCTACCGGGGAGCTGTTTTTT

D: TRBD2
V: TRBV2
size: NA
J: TRBJ2-5
CDR3: CASSGITSGGGETQYF
DNA: TGTGCCAGCAGCGGGATTACTAGCGGGGGGGGCGAGACCCAGTACTTC

D: NA
V: TRBV6-5
size: once
J: TRBJ2-7
CDR3: CASSPDRTYEQYF
DNA: TGTGCCAGCAGCCCGGACAGAACCTACGAGCAGTACTTC

D: NA
V: TRBV6-5
size: NA
J: TRBJ2-7
CDR3: CASSYVRGHVYEQYF
DNA: TGTGCCAGCAGTTACGTCCGAGGACATGTCTACGAGCAGTACTTC

D: NA
V: TRBV7-9
size: NA
J: TRBJ2-5
CDR3: CASWRVVGREETQYF
DNA: TGTGCCAGCTGGCGGGTGGTGGGCCGTGAGGAGACCCAGTACTTC

D: NA
V: TRBV27
size: NA
J: TRBJ2-3
CDR3: CAGTKSRDFTTDTQYF
DNA: TGTGCCGGCACCAAGAGCCGGGACTTTACCACAGATACGCAGTATTTT

D: NA
V: TRBV14
size: NA
J: TRBJ1-1
CDR3: CASRQDALMNTEAFF
DNA: TGTGCCAGCAGACAGGACGCCCTTATGAACACTGAAGCTTTCTTT

D: NA
V: TRBV14
size: NA
J: TRBJ1-1
CDR3: CASSHGQMNTEAFF
DNA: TGTGCCAGCAGCCACGGACAGATGAACACTGAAGCTTTCTTT

D: TRBD2
V: TRBV30
size: NA
J: TRBJ2-1
CDR3: CAWSPPGAGTFYEQFF
DNA: TGTGCCTGGAGTCCTCCTGGAGCGGGAACATTCTATGAGCAGTTCTTC

D: TRBD1
V: TRBV4-1
size: NA
J: TRBJ1-2
CDR3: CASSQAGGDYGYTF
DNA: TGCGCCAGCAGCCAGGCAGGGGGCGACTATGGCTACACCTTC

D: TRBD1
V: TRBV7-6
size: NA
J: TRBJ2-4
CDR3: CASSSPDRGNIQYF
DNA: TGTGCCAGCAGCTCCCCGGACAGGGGGAACATTCAGTACTTC

D: NA
V: TRBV6-5
size: NA
J: TRBJ1-3
CDR3: CASQGPWGNTIYF
DNA: TGTGCCAGCCAGGGTCCGTGGGGAAACACCATATATTTT